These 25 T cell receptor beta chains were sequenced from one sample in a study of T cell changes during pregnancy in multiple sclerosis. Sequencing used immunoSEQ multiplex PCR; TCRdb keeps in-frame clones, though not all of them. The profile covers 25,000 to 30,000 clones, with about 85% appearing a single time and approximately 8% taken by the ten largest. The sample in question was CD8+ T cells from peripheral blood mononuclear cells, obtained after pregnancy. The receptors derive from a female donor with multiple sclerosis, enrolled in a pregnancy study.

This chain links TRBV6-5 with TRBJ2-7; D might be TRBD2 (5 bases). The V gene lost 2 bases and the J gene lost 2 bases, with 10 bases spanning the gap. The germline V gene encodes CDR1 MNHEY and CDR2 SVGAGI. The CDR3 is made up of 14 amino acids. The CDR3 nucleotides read TGTGCCAGCAGTTACATCCGAGGGCCCTACGAGCAGTACTTC. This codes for CASSYIRGPYEQYF.

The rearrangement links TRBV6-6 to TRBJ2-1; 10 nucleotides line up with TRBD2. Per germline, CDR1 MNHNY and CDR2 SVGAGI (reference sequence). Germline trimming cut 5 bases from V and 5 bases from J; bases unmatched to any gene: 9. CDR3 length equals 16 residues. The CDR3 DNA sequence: TGTGCCAGCAGTAGATTAGCGGGGGGCGGGGACAATGAGCAGTTCTTC. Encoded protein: CASSRLAGGGDNEQFF.

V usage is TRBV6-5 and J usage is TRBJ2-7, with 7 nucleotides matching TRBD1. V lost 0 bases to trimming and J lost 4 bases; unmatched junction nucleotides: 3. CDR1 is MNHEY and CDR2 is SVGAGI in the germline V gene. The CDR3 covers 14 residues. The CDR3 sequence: CASSYSWGQYEQYF. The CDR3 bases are TGTGCCAGCAGTTACTCTTGGGGACAGTACGAGCAGTACTTC.

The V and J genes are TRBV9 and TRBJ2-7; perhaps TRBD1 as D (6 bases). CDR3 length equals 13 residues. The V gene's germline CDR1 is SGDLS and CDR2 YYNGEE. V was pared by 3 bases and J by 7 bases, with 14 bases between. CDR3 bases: TGTGCCAGCAGCGCTCCCGGGACACAAGAGCAGTACTTC. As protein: CASSAPGTQEQYF.

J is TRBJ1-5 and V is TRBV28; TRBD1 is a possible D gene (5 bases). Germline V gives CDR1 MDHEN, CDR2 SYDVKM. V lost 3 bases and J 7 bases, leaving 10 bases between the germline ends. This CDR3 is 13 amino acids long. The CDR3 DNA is TGTGCCAGCAGTTTGCGGGGGGAACAGCCCCAGCATTTT. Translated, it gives CASSLRGEQPQHF.

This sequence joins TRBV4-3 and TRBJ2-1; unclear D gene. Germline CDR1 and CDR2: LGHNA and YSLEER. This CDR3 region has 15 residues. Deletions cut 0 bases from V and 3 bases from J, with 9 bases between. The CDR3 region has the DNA TGCGCCAGCAGCCAAGATTTCCTCGGCTACAATGAGCAGTTCTTC. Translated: CASSQDFLGYNEQFF.

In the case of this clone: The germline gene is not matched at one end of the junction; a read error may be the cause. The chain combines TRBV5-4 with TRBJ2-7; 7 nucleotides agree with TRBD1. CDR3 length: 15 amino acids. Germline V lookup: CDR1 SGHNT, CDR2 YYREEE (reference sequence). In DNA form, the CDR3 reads TGTGCCAGCAGCTTCCGACAGGGTTTCTCCGACGAGCAGTACTTC. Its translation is CASSFRQGFSDEQYF.

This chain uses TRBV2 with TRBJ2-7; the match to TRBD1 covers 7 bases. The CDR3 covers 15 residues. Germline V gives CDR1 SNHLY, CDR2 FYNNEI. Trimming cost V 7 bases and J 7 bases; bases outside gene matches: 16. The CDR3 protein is CASNPQGSLTREQYF. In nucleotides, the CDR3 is TGTGCCAGCAATCCACAGGGGTCCCTAACGAGGGAGCAGTACTTC.

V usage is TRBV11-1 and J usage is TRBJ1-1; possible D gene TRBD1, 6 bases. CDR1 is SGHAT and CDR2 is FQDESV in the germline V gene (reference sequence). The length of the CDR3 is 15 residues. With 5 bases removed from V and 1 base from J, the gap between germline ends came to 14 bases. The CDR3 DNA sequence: TGTGCCAGCAGCCCTCGGACAGAGTCGAACACTGAAGCTTTCTTT. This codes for CASSPRTESNTEAFF.

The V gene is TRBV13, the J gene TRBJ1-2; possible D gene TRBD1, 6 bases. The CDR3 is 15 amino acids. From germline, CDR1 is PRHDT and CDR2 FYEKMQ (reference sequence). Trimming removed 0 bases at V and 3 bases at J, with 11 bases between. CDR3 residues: CASSLGRDTYYGYTF. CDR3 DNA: TGTGCCAGCAGCTTAGGCCGGGACACCTACTATGGCTACACCTTC.

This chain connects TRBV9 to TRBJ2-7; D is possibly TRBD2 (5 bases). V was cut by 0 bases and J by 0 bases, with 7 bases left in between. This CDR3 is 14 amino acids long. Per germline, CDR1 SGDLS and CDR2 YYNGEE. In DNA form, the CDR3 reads TGTGCCAGCAGCGTAGAGGACTCCTCCTACGAGCAGTACTTC. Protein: CASSVEDSSYEQYF.

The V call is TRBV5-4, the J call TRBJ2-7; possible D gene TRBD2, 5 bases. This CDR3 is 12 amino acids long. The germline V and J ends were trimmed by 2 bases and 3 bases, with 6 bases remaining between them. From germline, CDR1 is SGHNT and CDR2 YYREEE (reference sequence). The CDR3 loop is CASSFSGYEQYF. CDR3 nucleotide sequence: TGTGCCAGCAGCTTCAGCGGCTACGAGCAGTACTTC.

For the CDR3, the DNA is TGTGCCAGCAGCTTAGGCCAGAACTACGAGCAGTACTTC. Protein sequence: CASSLGQNYEQYF. The rearrangement links TRBV13 to TRBJ2-7; unclear D gene. Germline V gene data show CDR1 as PRHDT and CDR2 as FYEKMQ (reference sequence). This CDR3 has 13 residues. Trimming took off 0 bases at V and 3 bases at J, with 6 bases between the two ends.

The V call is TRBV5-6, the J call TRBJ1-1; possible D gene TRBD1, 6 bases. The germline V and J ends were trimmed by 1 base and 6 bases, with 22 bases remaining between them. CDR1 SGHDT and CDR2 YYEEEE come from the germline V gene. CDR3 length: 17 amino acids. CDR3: CASSLLGRGAGVAEAFF. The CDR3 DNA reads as TGTGCCAGCAGCTTGTTGGGCCGGGGGGCAGGGGTTGCTGAAGCTTTCTTT.

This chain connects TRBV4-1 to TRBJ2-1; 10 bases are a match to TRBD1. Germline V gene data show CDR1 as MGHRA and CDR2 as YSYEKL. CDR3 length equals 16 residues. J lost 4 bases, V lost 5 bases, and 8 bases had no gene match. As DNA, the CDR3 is TGCGCCAGCAGCTCAAGCTGGGACAGGGGATACAATGAGCAGTTCTTC. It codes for CASSSSWDRGYNEQFF.

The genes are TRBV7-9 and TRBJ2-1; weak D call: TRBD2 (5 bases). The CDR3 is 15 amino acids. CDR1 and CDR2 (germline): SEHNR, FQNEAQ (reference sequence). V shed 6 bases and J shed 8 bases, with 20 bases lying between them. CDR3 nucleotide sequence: TGTGCCAGCAGACCCATGATAACTAGTCTGGATGAGCAGTTCTTC. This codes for CASRPMITSLDEQFF.

CDR3 amino acids: CASSPTGGYGYTF. In DNA, the CDR3 is TGTGCCAGCAGTCCTACCGGGGGGTATGGCTACACCTTC. The chain links TRBV6-5 to TRBJ1-2; weak D call: TRBD1 (5 bases). CDR1 MNHEY and CDR2 SVGAGI come from the germline V gene. V was shortened by 5 bases and J by 5 bases, with 12 bases between the two germline ends. The CDR3 runs to 13 residues.

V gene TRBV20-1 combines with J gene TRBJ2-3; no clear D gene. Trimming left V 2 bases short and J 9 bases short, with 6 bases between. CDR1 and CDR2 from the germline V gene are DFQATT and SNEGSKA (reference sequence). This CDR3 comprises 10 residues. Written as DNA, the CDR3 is TGCAGTGCTAGACGCGGCACGCAGTATTTT. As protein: CSARRGTQYF.

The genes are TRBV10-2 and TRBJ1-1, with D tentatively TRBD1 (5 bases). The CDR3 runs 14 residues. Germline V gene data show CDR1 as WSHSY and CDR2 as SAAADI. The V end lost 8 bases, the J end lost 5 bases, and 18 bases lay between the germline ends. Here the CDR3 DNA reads TGCGCCAGCGGGCAGGGCTCGTGGGGTACTGAAGCTTTCTTT. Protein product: CASGQGSWGTEAFF.

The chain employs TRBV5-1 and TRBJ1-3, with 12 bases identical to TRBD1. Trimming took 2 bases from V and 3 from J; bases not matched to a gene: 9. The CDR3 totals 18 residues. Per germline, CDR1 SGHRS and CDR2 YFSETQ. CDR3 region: CASSFWDRGRSDGNTIYF. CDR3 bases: TGCGCCAGCAGCTTCTGGGACAGGGGGCGATCTGATGGAAACACCATATATTTT.

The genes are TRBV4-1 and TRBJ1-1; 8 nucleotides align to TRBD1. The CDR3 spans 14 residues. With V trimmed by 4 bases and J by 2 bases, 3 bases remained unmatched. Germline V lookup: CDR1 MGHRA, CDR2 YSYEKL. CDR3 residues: CASSPPGGNTEAFF. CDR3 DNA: TGCGCCAGCAGCCCACCAGGGGGCAACACTGAAGCTTTCTTT.

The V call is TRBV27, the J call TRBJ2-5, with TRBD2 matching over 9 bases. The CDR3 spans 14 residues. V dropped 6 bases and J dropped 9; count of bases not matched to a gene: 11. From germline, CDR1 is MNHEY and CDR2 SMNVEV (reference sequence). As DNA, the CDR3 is TGTGCCAGCAGGCTATCCGGGACTAGCAACGCCCAGTACTTC. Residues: CASRLSGTSNAQYF.

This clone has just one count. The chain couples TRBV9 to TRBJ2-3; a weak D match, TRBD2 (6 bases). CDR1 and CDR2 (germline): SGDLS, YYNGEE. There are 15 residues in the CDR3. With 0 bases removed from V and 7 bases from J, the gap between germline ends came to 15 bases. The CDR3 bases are TGTGCCAGCAGCGTAGCGGACGGGGGTCCGTATACGCAGTATTTT. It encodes CASSVADGGPYTQYF.

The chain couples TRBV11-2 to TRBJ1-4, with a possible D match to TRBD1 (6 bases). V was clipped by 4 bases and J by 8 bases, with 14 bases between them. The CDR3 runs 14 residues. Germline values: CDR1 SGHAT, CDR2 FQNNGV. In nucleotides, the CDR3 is TGTGCCAGCAGCTCAAGTACGGGGGGCGAAAAACTGTTTTTT. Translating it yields CASSSSTGGEKLFF.

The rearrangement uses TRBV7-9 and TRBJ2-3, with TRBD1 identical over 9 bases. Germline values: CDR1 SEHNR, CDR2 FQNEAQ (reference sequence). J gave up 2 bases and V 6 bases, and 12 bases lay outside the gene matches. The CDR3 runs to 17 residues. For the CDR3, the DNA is TGTGCCAGCAGGGACGCAGGGACAGGGTCTAACACAGATACGCAGTATTTT. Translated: CASRDAGTGSNTDTQYF.